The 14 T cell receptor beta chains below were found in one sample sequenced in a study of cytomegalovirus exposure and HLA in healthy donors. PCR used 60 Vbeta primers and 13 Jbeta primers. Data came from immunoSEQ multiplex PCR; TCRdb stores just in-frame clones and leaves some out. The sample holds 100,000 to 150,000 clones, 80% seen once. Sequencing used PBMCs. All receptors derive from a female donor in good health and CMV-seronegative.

The CDR3 loop is CAWSYSAYTEAFF. CDR3 sequence (DNA): TGTGCCTGGAGCTATTCTGCGTACACTGAAGCTTTCTTT. This rearrangement joins TRBV30 to TRBJ1-1; no firm D call. Germline V gives CDR1 GTSNPN, CDR2 SVGIG (reference sequence). Trimming took 3 bases from V and 3 from J, leaving 11 bases between them. The CDR3 sequence is 13 residues long.

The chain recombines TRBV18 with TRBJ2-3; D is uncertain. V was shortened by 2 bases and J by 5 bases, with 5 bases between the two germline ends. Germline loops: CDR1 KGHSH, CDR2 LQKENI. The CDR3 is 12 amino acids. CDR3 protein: CASSPVQDTQYF. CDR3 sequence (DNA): TGTGCCAGCTCACCAGTCCAAGATACGCAGTATTTT.

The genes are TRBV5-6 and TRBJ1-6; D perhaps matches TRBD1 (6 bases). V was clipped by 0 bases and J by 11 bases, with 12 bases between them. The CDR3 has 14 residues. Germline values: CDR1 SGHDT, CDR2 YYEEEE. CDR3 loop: CASSLEAGDPPLHF. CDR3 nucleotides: TGTGCCAGCAGCTTGGAGGCAGGGGACCCACCCCTCCACTTT.

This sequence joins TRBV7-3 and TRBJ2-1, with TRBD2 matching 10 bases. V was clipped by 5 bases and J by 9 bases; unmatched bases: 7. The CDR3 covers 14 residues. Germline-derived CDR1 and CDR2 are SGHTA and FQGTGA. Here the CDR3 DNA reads TGTGCCAGCAGCGACAGCGGGGGGGCATCTGAGCAGTTCTTC. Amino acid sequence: CASSDSGGASEQFF.

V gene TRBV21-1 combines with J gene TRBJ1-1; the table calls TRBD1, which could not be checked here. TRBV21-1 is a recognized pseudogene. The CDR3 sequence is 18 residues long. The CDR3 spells CASSKMLDTIMGNTEAFF. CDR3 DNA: TGTGCCAGCAGCAAGATGTTGGACACAATTATGGGGAACACTGAAGCTTTCTTT.

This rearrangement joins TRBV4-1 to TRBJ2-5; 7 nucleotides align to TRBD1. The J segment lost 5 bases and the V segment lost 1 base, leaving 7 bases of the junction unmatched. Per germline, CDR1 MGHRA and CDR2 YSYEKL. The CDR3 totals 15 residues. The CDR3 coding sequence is TGCGCCAGCAGCCAAGGTTTAGGGGGCCACGAGACCCAGTACTTC. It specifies CASSQGLGGHETQYF.

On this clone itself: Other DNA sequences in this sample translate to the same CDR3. Here the CDR3 DNA reads TGTGCCAGCAGCTTAGGGGCTCAGCCCCAGCATTTT. Translation gives CASSLGAQPQHF. The chain links TRBV7-9 to TRBJ1-5; D is unclear. The CDR3 has 12 amino acids. The V gene's germline CDR1 is SEHNR and CDR2 FQNEAQ (reference sequence). Trimming took 1 base from V and 6 from J, leaving 4 bases between them. Variable domain in full (rest from reference TRBV7-9 and TRBJ1-5): DTGVSQNPRHKITKRGQNVTFRCDPISEHNRLYWYRQTLGQGPEFLTYFQNEAQLEKSRLLSDRFSAERPKGSFSTLEIQRTEQGDSAMYLCASSLGAQPQHFGDGTRLSIL.

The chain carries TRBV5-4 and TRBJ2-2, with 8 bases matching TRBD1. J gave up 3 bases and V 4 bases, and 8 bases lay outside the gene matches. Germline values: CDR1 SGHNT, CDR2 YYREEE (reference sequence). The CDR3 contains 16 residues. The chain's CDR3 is CASSSGGQGDTGELFF. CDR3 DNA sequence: TGTGCCAGCAGCAGCGGAGGACAGGGTGACACCGGGGAGCTGTTTTTT. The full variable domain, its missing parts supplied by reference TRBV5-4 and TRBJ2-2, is ETGVTQSPTHLIKTRGQQVTLRCSSQSGHNTVSWYQQALGQGPQFIFQYYREEENGRGNFPPRFSGLQFPNYSSELNVNALELDDSALYLCASSSGGQGDTGELFFGEGSRLTVL.

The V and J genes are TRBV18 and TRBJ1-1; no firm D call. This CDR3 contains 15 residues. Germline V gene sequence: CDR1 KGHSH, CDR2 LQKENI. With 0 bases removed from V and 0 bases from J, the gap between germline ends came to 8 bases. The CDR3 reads CASSPPAGMNTEAFF. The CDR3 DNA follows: TGTGCCAGCTCACCACCGGCGGGGATGAACACTGAAGCTTTCTTT.

In DNA form, the CDR3 reads TGCAGCGTTGTTACTGGGTTAGAGGACACTGAAGCTTTCTTT. Protein: CSVVTGLEDTEAFF. The gene calls are TRBV29-1 and TRBJ1-1; D remains unclear. The CDR3 totals 14 residues. Trimming removed 4 bases from V and 3 bases from J, with 15 bases in between. Germline assignment: CDR1 SQVTM and CDR2 ANQGSEA.

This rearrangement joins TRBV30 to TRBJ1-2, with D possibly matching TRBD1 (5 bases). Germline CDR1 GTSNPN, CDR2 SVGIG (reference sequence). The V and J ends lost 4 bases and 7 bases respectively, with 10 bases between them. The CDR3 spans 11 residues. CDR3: CAWTGVGGYTF. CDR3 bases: TGTGCCTGGACGGGGGTTGGTGGCTACACCTTC.

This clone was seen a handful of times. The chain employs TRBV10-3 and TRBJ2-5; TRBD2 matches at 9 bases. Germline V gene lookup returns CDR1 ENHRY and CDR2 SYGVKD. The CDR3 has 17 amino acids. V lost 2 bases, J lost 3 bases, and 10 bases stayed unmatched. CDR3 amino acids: CAISESVAGGRKETQYF. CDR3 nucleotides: TGTGCCATCAGTGAGAGCGTCGCGGGGGGGCGTAAAGAGACCCAGTACTTC.

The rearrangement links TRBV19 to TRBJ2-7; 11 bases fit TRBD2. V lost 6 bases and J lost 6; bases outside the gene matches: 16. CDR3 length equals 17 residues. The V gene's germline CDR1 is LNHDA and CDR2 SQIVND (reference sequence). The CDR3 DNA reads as TGTGCCAGTAGCCCCGGGACTAGCGGTACCCAATTTGGCGAGCAGTACTTC. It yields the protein CASSPGTSGTQFGEQYF.

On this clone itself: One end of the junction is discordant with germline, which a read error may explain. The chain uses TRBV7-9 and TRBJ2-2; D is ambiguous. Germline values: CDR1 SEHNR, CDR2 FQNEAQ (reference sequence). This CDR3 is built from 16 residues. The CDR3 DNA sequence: TGTTCCAGCAGCCCGTCGCCAGTCCCGAACACCGGGGAGCTGTTTTTT. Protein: CSSSPSPVPNTGELFF.